This is a list of T cell receptor beta chains from one sample in a study of T cells in localized non-small cell lung cancer. Data came from immunoSEQ multiplex PCR; TCRdb stores just in-frame clones and leaves some out. The sample shows around 45,000 clones, more than 85% of them seen only once. The sequencing here drew on PBMCs, taken before any cancer treatment. These receptors all come from a man between 40 and 70 years old with stage II lung adenocarcinoma. The CDR3 runs from the conserved cysteine through the conserved F or W.

V gene: TRBV14; J gene: TRBJ1-3; CDR3 protein: CASSGRQDGNTIYF
V gene: TRBV14; J gene: TRBJ1-1; CDR3 protein: CASSQGGRTEAFF
V gene: TRBV5-1; J gene: TRBJ1-2; CDR3 protein: CASSSTDNYGYTF
V gene: TRBV25-1; J gene: TRBJ1-1; CDR3 protein: CASSGKGGAFF
V gene: TRBV9; J gene: TRBJ1-2; CDR3 protein: CASSVDPGARSGGYTF
V gene: TRBV28; J gene: TRBJ1-1; CDR3 protein: CASRIQGSGAFF
V gene: TRBV5-6; J gene: TRBJ1-4; CDR3 protein: CASSLPGEKLFF
V gene: TRBV28; J gene: TRBJ2-1; CDR3 protein: CASSHPTLAGLGGEQFF
V gene: TRBV5-1; J gene: TRBJ2-5; CDR3 protein: CASSLEGVAGGFQETQYF
V gene: TRBV21-1; J gene: TRBJ2-5; CDR3 protein: CASVRDRETETQYF
V gene: TRBV7-8; J gene: TRBJ1-1; CDR3 protein: CASSFRVDTEAFF
V gene: TRBV4-1; J gene: TRBJ1-6; CDR3 protein: CASSQERQVGNSPLHF
V gene: TRBV19; J gene: TRBJ1-5; CDR3 protein: CASSITTGGGNQPQHF
V gene: TRBV9; J gene: TRBJ2-5; CDR3 protein: CASSRDFQTPSQETQYF
V gene: TRBV29-1; J gene: TRBJ1-1; CDR3 protein: CSVEGTVGGNTEAFF
V gene: TRBV6-1; J gene: TRBJ1-2; CDR3 protein: CASSDLDDRGVIYGYTF
V gene: TRBV19; J gene: TRBJ1-5; CDR3 protein: CASSMGHQVNSNQPQHF
V gene: TRBV6-5; J gene: TRBJ2-7; CDR3 protein: CASRRTGPFSYEQYF
V gene: TRBV19; J gene: TRBJ1-5; CDR3 protein: CASTPGRKPQHF
V gene: TRBV5-6; J gene: TRBJ2-2; CDR3 protein: CASSYRTDANTGELFF
V gene: TRBV28; J gene: TRBJ1-2; CDR3 protein: CASSLYVQNGYTF
V gene: TRBV7-6; J gene: TRBJ2-3; CDR3 protein: CASSLAIGGGGPSDTQYF
V gene: TRBV5-1; J gene: TRBJ1-1; CDR3 protein: CASRTGEALSEAFF
V gene: TRBV6-4; J gene: TRBJ2-1; CDR3 protein: CASSDTPGTGGRNEQFF